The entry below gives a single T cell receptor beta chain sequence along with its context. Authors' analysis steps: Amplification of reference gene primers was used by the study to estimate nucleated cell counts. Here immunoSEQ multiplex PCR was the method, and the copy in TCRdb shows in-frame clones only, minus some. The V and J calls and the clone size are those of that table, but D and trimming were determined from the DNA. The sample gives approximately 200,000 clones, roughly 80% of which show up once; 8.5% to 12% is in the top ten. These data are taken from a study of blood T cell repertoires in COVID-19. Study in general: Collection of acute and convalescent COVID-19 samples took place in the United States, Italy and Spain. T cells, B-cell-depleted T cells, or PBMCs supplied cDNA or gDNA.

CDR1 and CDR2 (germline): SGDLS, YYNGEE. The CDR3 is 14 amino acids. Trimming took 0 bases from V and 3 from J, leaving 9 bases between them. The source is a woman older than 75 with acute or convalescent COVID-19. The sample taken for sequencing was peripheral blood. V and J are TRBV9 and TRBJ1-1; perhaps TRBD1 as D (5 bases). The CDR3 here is CASSVGQRDTEAFF. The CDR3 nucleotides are TGTGCCAGCAGCGTAGGACAGCGGGACACTGAAGCTTTCTTT.